The clone carrying this T cell receptor (beta chain) was picked up a small number of times. A second PCR of about 7 to 12 cycles used a sample-barcoded 5' primer and a J-beta primer mix. Each CDR3 protein gets one entry after TCRdb re-called the 5' RACE reads with MiXCR. The sample shows 700,000 to 1,000,000 distinct CDR3 sequences, under 55% of them seen only once. These data come from a study of blood T cells in healthy people across ages. The CDR3 loop spans 12 amino acids. The junction had 3 bases not matched to a gene; V was cut back by 7 bases and J by 6 bases. Investigators took around 11 milliliters of peripheral blood from every donor.

The chain carries TRBV12-3 or TRBV12-4 and TRBJ1-5; 7 nucleotides line up with TRBD1. The sample was blood. The TCR was taken from a man aged 55 to 70 in good health. CDR3 sequence reads: CASKQGGQPQHF. The CDR3 coding sequence is TGTGCCAGCAAGCAGGGGGGTCAGCCCCAGCATTTT.